This TCR beta chain was identified in a study of blood T cell repertoires in COVID-19. The CDR3 is 13 amino acids. Trimming cost V 4 bases and J 8 bases, with 14 bases left between them. CDR1 and CDR2 (germline): KGHSH, LQKENI. The method was immunoSEQ multiplex PCR; TCRdb's version includes in-frame clones alone and lacks a portion of them. The table records approximately 440,000 clones, about 92% of them present only once. This chain links TRBV18 with TRBJ1-1, with a weak D call TRBD1 (6 bases). This clonotype originated in a man younger than 35 who had recovered from COVID-19. Sequencing was performed on PBMCs or T cells enriched from blood (not recorded which). This CDR3 is CASSLYREREAFF. DNA for the CDR3: TGTGCCAGCTCACTCTACAGGGAGCGGGAAGCTTTCTTT.